The 17 T cell receptor beta chains listed next were all sequenced from one sample in a study of beta chain features in type 1 diabetes. The isolated RNA, all of it, was reverse transcribed, so expressed TCRB transcripts were what got sequenced. TCRdb's table, derived via immunoSEQ multiplex PCR, lists solely in-frame clones and lacks some. The repertoire holds about 360,000 clones, with roughly 12% as singletons. The sample was naive CD4+ T cells from blood. These receptors all stem from a man in his late teens or twenties in good health.

This clone was counted between two and nine times. This chain links TRBV28 with TRBJ1-3, with D unresolved. Per germline, CDR1 MDHEN and CDR2 SYDVKM. The CDR3 sequence is 14 residues long. The V gene lost 2 bases and the J gene lost 0 bases, with 5 bases spanning the gap. In DNA, the CDR3 is TGTGCCAGCAGTTTACGGTTCTCTGGAAACACCATATATTTT. Residues: CASSLRFSGNTIYF.

Only a few counts were recorded for this clone. V is TRBV7-2 and J is TRBJ1-6; 8 bases line up with TRBD1. Germline CDR1 is SGHTA and CDR2 is FQGNSA. This CDR3 comprises 15 residues. The ends lost 5 bases at V and 7 bases at J; junction bases unmatched: 7. The CDR3 loop reads CASSPRDRLNSPLHF. The CDR3 DNA follows: TGTGCCAGCAGCCCGAGGGACAGGCTCAATTCACCCCTCCACTTT.

A few counts support this clone. The chain is built from TRBV7-2 and TRBJ2-5, with D perhaps TRBD1 (6 bases). The V gene lost 1 base and the J gene lost 3 bases, with 12 bases spanning the gap. The CDR3 is 15 residues long. Looked up from germline, CDR1 is SGHTA and CDR2 is FQGNSA. CDR3 coding DNA: TGTGCCAGCAGCTTAGGGCCAGGGGTGGAAGAGACCCAGTACTTC. It is translated as CASSLGPGVEETQYF.

The gene calls are TRBV19 and TRBJ2-6; tentative D call: TRBD1 (5 bases). Per germline, CDR1 LNHDA and CDR2 SQIVND (reference sequence). The CDR3 covers 14 residues. V lost 10 bases to trimming and J lost 2 bases, with 12 bases between them. This CDR3 reads CATAWGAGANVLTF. The CDR3 DNA sequence: TGTGCCACGGCGTGGGGCGCTGGGGCCAACGTCCTGACTTTC.

The table lists this clone with a few counts. This chain connects TRBV18 to TRBJ2-7; possible D gene TRBD1, 6 bases. Trimming stripped 6 bases from V and 3 bases from J, with 18 bases between. Germline CDR1 KGHSH, CDR2 LQKENI. The CDR3 loop spans 15 amino acids. The CDR3 DNA sequence: TGTGCCAGCTCTCAGAGCCGGGACACCTTCTACGAGCAGTACTTC. This encodes CASSQSRDTFYEQYF.

This clone has a handful of counts. The chain links TRBV25-1 to TRBJ2-7, with 7 bases fitting TRBD1. After removal of 4 bases from V and 0 bases from J, the junction contained 6 bases not matched to a gene. Germline CDR1 MGHDK, CDR2 SYGVNS. This CDR3 has 15 amino acids. CDR3 amino acids: CASSGQGQSSYEQYF. In DNA form, the CDR3 reads TGTGCCAGCAGTGGACAGGGCCAGAGCTCCTACGAGCAGTACTTC.

The chain couples TRBV11-2 to TRBJ2-3; tentative D call: TRBD2 (7 bases). Germline V CDR1 and CDR2: SGHAT, FQNNGV. The CDR3 runs to 15 residues. V gave up 2 bases and J gave up 2 bases, with 11 bases separating them. The CDR3 region has the DNA TGTGCCAGCAGCTTACGCGGGGGCGACACAGATACGCAGTATTTT. Protein: CASSLRGGDTDTQYF.

The chain is built from TRBV14 and TRBJ2-1, with a weak D call TRBD1 (5 bases). The CDR3 is made up of 15 amino acids. Germline V gene lookup returns CDR1 SGHDN and CDR2 FVKESK. Trimming took 2 bases from V and 7 from J, leaving 15 bases between them. The CDR3 reads CASSQFQGGRNEQFF. The CDR3 bases are TGTGCCAGCAGCCAATTCCAGGGTGGTCGGAATGAGCAGTTCTTC.

V gene TRBV9 combines with J gene TRBJ2-1; TRBD2 is a possible D gene (6 bases). The germline V and J ends were trimmed by 4 bases and 8 bases, with 19 bases remaining between them. This CDR3 is 15 amino acids long. Looked up from germline, CDR1 is SGDLS and CDR2 is YYNGEE. The CDR3 protein is CASSSPLAWYDEQFF. CDR3 nucleotide sequence: TGTGCCAGCAGCTCACCACTAGCATGGTACGATGAGCAGTTCTTC.

The CDR3 spells CASGRGSTEAFF. In nucleotides, the CDR3 is TGTGCCAGTGGCAGGGGGAGTACTGAAGCTTTCTTT. The chain has TRBV19 and TRBJ1-1, with 7 bases fitting TRBD1. V lost 8 bases and J lost 5; bases outside the gene matches: 5. Germline V gene sequence: CDR1 LNHDA, CDR2 SQIVND (reference sequence). The CDR3 contains 12 residues.

This clone was seen a handful of times. The rearrangement joins TRBV9 to TRBJ2-7, with no clear D. V was clipped by 3 bases and J by 5 bases, with 15 bases between them. The germline V gene has CDR1 SGDLS and CDR2 YYNGEE. This CDR3 is built from 14 residues. CDR3 residues: CASSARSAIDEQYF. The CDR3 bases are TGTGCCAGCAGCGCCCGGTCCGCAATCGACGAGCAGTACTTC.

CDR3 coding DNA: TGTGCCATCAAGCAGACTAGCGGGAGTTACGAGCAGTACTTC. It specifies CAIKQTSGSYEQYF. The J gene is TRBJ2-7, the V gene TRBV10-3; 12 nucleotides agree with TRBD2. In germline, CDR1 is ENHRY, CDR2 SYGVKD. This CDR3 region has 14 residues. The trim removed 7 bases at V and 4 bases at J, leaving 5 bases unmatched.

This clone was picked up a small number of times. The chain recombines TRBV7-2 with TRBJ2-5; TRBD2 agrees at 8 bases. The germline CDR1 and CDR2 sequences are SGHTA and FQGNSA. The CDR3 is made up of 14 amino acids. V lost 5 bases to trimming and J lost 3 bases; unmatched junction nucleotides: 5. CDR3 nucleotide sequence: TGTGCCAGCAGCCTGGGACTAGTCAAAGAGACCCAGTACTTC. This translates into CASSLGLVKETQYF.

The chain links TRBV4-3 to TRBJ2-7; 8 bases are shared with TRBD2. This CDR3 has 16 residues. The germline V gene encodes CDR1 LGHNA and CDR2 YSLEER. The V and J ends lost 3 bases and 4 bases, in that order; junction bases with no gene match: 11. The CDR3 reads CASSHGAGSGKYEQYF. CDR3 bases: TGCGCCAGCAGCCACGGGGCTGGTAGCGGGAAGTACGAGCAGTACTTC.

This clone was recorded a few times. The chain joins TRBV9 to TRBJ1-6; D is perhaps TRBD1 (5 bases). The V gene lost 0 bases and the J gene lost 10 bases, with 11 bases spanning the gap. CDR1 is SGDLS, CDR2 YYNGEE, per germline. CDR3 length: 14 residues. The CDR3 protein is CASSVDRYGSPLHF. The CDR3 DNA follows: TGTGCCAGCAGCGTAGACAGGTATGGATCACCCCTCCACTTT.

This clone was counted only a few times. The rearrangement links TRBV7-2 to TRBJ2-1, with 8 bases aligning to TRBD1. Per germline, CDR1 SGHTA and CDR2 FQGNSA. This CDR3 contains 15 residues. V lost 3 bases to trimming and J lost 6 bases; unmatched junction nucleotides: 7. CDR3 DNA: TGTGCCAGCAGCTTCTTCGGACAGGGCCGCAATGAGCAGTTCTTC. It translates to CASSFFGQGRNEQFF. The full variable domain, with the rest looked up from reference TRBV7-2 and TRBJ2-1, is GAGVSQSPSNKVTEKGKDVELRCDPISGHTALYWYRQSLGQGLEFLIYFQGNSAPDKSGLPSDRFSAERTGGSVSTLTIQRTQQEDSAVYLCASSFFGQGRNEQFFGPGTRLTVL.

The chain uses TRBV4-2 and TRBJ2-2, with 15 bases fitting TRBD2. Germline CDR1 and CDR2: LGHNA and YNFKEQ. V lost 2 bases, J lost 5 bases, and 3 bases stayed unmatched. The CDR3 consists of 17 residues. The DNA for the CDR3 is TGTGCCAGCAGCCAACCCGGACTAGCGGGAGGGACCGGGGAGCTGTTTTTT. This encodes CASSQPGLAGGTGELFF.